The present T cell receptor beta chain was sequenced within a study of post-analysis software for immune sequencing data (dated by TCRdb to the mid-2010s). Notes on the research overall: Disease courses on record covered relapsing-remitting, secondary progressive and progressive-relapsing multiple sclerosis, though some patients had no subtype annotation. The multiple sclerosis patient repertoires were compared with ten to eleven previously published healthy control repertoires from donors aged about 6 to 26 years. A subset of samples was prepared in parallel using single-end sample barcoding, then pooled and co-amplified after Illumina adapter ligation. What the work shows at the level of the full study, not this receptor alone: Direct clustering with F measure revealed strong co-clustering of samples prepared in the same batch, which led to a batch-effect correction. Normalized Chao1 diversity was significantly lower in multiple sclerosis patients than controls, suggesting substantial peripheral T-cell clonal expansion. The multiple sclerosis patient group was slightly younger than the control group. Patients showed significantly higher frequencies than controls for a few TRBV segments, among them TRBV5-6, TRBV5-1 and TRBV20-1.

TCR beta repertoires were profiled from peripheral blood of 10 to 15 young patients with multiple sclerosis to demonstrate the VDJtools post-analysis software. Multiple sclerosis patients were children and adolescents aged roughly 6 to 17 years. The method behind the library was PCR. TCRdb lists the instrument as Illumina HiSeq 2500. Unique molecular identifiers were incorporated into TCR beta cDNA libraries to reduce PCR and sequencing biases. Approximately 500,000 cDNA molecules were obtained for every 1 to 10 million input T cells, so each molecule roughly corresponded to one T cell. Patient libraries were prepared and sequenced with the same protocol used for the earlier healthy control dataset. Within a given batch, samples were prepared together, multiplexed and sequenced on the same HiSeq lane. In the paper's pipeline: MIGEC was used to process the raw barcoded reads, and molecular identifier groups with only a single read were discarded before consensus assembly and CDR3 extraction. Clonotype tables were post-analysed with VDJtools, normalizing diversity by down-sampling all datasets to the smallest sample size. To correct batch-related cross-sample contamination, repertoire overlap clustering matched CDR3 amino acid sequences but not nucleotide sequences. The public reads were quality trimmed at Q25 with fastp and then assembled into clones with MiXCR by TCRdb, keeping productive beta chains. Records with the same CDR3 protein are collapsed into one entry carrying the most frequent genes and DNA. These V and J calls rely on TCRdb rather than the paper's analysis. The sample table holds roughly 700,000 distinct CDR3 sequences, of which just under 30% were seen once. Jointly, the top ten make up roughly 0.54% of the sample.

The trim is 0 bases for V and 8 bases for J, with a gap of 11 bases between the germline ends. As encoded in the germline V gene, CDR1 is SGDLS while CDR2 is YYNGEE. Ends included, the CDR3 has 13 residues. Only the CDR3 portion is preserved as DNA: 39 bases, with reading frame beginning at the first base. Remarks on this clonotype: Its recognized antigen is unknown. As the CDR3 is not closed by the conserved phenylalanine or tryptophan, this likely results from a read error.

Rearrangement joined TRBV9 to TRBJ1-2; TRBD1 is a possible D gene, resting on 5 matching bases. This receptor was taken from a girl aged 5 to 17 with multiple sclerosis. The specimen sequenced was blood. The DNA sequence follows: TGTGCCAGCAGCGTAGTGAAGGGGCACGGCTACACCATC. Its protein product is CASSVVKGHGYTI.